This T cell receptor (beta chain) emerged from a study of cytomegalovirus exposure and HLA in healthy donors. At the level of the study: Samples from HLA-typed donors yielded approximately 80 million unique TCRs in an early data release.

For this clone: The antigen remains unidentified.

Both 60 Vbeta primers and 13 Jbeta primers went into the PCR. Only in-frame clones appear in the TCRdb table, and some are missing; sequencing was by immunoSEQ multiplex PCR. This sample yields under 150,000 clones, of which about 80% are seen a single time; roughly 3% belongs to the top ten. V shed 5 bases, J shed 5 bases, and the junction held 3 bases outside the gene matches. The CDR3 consists of 13 residues. CDR1 LNHDA and CDR2 SQIVND come from the germline V gene (reference sequence). Study conclusions and caveats: A previous analysis found most TCR beta V segments productive roughly 87% or roughly 30% of the time. Looking again later, the authors saw that most CMV-associated TCR beta chains seemed HLA-restricted. When the data were analyzed later, several of the most significant clusters appeared to be linked to common viral pathogens.

The genes are TRBV19 and TRBJ1-1; 9 bases line up with TRBD1. Input material: PBMCs. The TCR sequence derives from a male donor in good health and CMV-seronegative. The CDR3 region has the DNA TGTGCCAGTAGTCCCGACAGGGGGACTGAAGCTTTCTTT. Translating it yields CASSPDRGTEAFF.